Listed below are T cell receptor beta chains from one sample, sequenced in a study of cytomegalovirus exposure and HLA in healthy donors. The protocol was immunoSEQ multiplex PCR, while the TCRdb copy is restricted to in-frame clones and leaves out a portion. The sample consists of approximately 190,000 clones, 81% of them appearing once. The sequenced material came from PBMCs. The receptor source for this set is a man aged 50 to 59 in good health and CMV-seronegative. Both conserved end residues are part of each CDR3. Fields, in order: J gene, V gene, CDR3 protein.

J gene: TRBJ1-1
V gene: TRBV5-6
CDR3 protein: CASSLYQGPEAFF

J gene: TRBJ2-3
V gene: TRBV25-1
CDR3 protein: CASTGSSGSTDTQYF

J gene: TRBJ1-4
V gene: TRBV18
CDR3 protein: CASSPFRNNEKLFF

J gene: TRBJ2-7
V gene: TRBV27
CDR3 protein: CASRTGRPYEQYF

J gene: TRBJ2-3
V gene: TRBV4-1
CDR3 protein: CASSQDQAGARTDTQYF

J gene: TRBJ2-7
V gene: TRBV4-2
CDR3 protein: CASSRYRGPEQYF

J gene: TRBJ2-4
V gene: TRBV11-2
CDR3 protein: CASSLDRGNIQYF

J gene: TRBJ1-5
V gene: TRBV5-6
CDR3 protein: CASSQGQVNQPQHF

J gene: TRBJ2-3
V gene: TRBV4-1
CDR3 protein: CASSQETTSRTDTQYF

J gene: TRBJ1-2
V gene: TRBV7-2
CDR3 protein: CASSLTEGSYTF

J gene: TRBJ2-1
V gene: TRBV5-1
CDR3 protein: CASSLVQFSYNEQFF

J gene: TRBJ1-1
V gene: TRBV19
CDR3 protein: CASIGGQKNTEAFF

J gene: TRBJ2-2
V gene: TRBV5-8
CDR3 protein: CASSQGGLLNTGELFF

J gene: TRBJ2-3
V gene: TRBV14
CDR3 protein: CASSQQRGITDTQYF

J gene: TRBJ1-4
V gene: TRBV7-2
CDR3 protein: CASSPGLRNEKLFF

J gene: TRBJ1-6
V gene: TRBV9
CDR3 protein: CASSPGEGKNSPLHF

J gene: TRBJ1-6
V gene: TRBV6-5
CDR3 protein: CASSPRTGRVTLHF